The clone carrying this TCR beta chain showed up many times. This specimen belongs to a study of neurological immune-mediated disorders. It was by 5'RACE with 10-nucleotide random UMIs that the cDNA was made. TCRdb ran MiXCR on the 5' RACE reads and lists one entry per CDR3 protein. The top ten clones hold approximately 1.5% of a sample with approximately 50,000 distinct CDR3 sequences, approximately 6.2% of them seen once. Trimming removed 2 bases at V and 6 bases at J, with 14 bases between. The length of the CDR3 is 15 residues. From germline, CDR1 is SGHDN and CDR2 FVKESK. The genes are TRBV14 and TRBJ2-1; D is perhaps TRBD2 (6 bases). This receptor was identified in a woman aged 18-29 years with multiple sclerosis. Material for sequencing was CD4+ T cells from blood. The CDR3 region has the DNA TGTGCCAGCAGCCAACCGGGGGTGTTAGGCAATGAGCAGTTCTTC. Residues: CASSQPGVLGNEQFF.